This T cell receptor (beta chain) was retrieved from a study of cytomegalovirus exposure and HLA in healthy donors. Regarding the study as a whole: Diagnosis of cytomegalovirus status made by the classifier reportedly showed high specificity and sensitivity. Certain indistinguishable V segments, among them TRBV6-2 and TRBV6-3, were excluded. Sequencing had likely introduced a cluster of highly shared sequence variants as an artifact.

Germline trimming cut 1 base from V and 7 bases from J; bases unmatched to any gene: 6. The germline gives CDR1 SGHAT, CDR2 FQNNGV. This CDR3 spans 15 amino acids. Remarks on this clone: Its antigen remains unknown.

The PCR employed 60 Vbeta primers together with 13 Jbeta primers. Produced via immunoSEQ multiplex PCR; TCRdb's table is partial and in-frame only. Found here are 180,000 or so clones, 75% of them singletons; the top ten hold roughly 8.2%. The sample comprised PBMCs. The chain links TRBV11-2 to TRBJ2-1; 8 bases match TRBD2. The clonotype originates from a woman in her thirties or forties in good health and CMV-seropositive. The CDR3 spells CASSLGPSGGNEQFF. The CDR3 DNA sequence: TGTGCCAGCAGCTTAGGACCCTCGGGGGGGAATGAGCAGTTCTTC.